This T cell receptor beta chain was retrieved from a study of vaccination and CD4 T cells after COVID-19. Overall study context: Post-COVID draws came a median approximately 93 days after diagnosis (range 35 to 161). Sample collection from a few convalescent patients took place at day 14 and days 161 to 241 post-vaccination.

This clonotype has just a few counts. What it binds is unknown. Time point defined: late sampling 161 to 241 days after vaccination in three convalescent patients. Specified treatment: approximately 9-day PBMC culture with coronavirus spike peptide pools or control peptides (ViraFEST assay). An Oncomine TCR Beta short-read assay was used to sequence the DNA from cultured CD4+ T cells. The authors extracted genomic DNA from cultured CD4+ T cells. TCRdb reprocessed the PCR reads via MiXCR and lists one record per CDR3 protein. The sample yields fewer than 25,000 distinct CDR3 sequences, more than 30% seen once. The germline CDR1 and CDR2 sequences are DFQATT and SNEGSKA (reference sequence). This CDR3 is 14 amino acids long. Trimming took 2 bases from V and 2 from J; bases not matched to a gene: 5.

The chain recombines TRBV20-1 with TRBJ2-7; 8 bases line up with TRBD1. The sequence was collected from a human donor who had recovered from COVID-19. The sequenced sample was CD4+ T cells from blood, cultured in vitro, obtained about 7 months after SARS-CoV-2 vaccination. CDR3 residues: CSARPGQGPYEQYF. CDR3 in DNA: TGCAGTGCTAGACCAGGACAGGGTCCCTACGAGCAGTACTTC.